Presented here are 16 T cell receptor beta chains from one specimen sequenced in a study of blood T cell repertoires in COVID-19. The protocol was immunoSEQ multiplex PCR, while the TCRdb copy is restricted to in-frame clones and leaves out a portion. The table records some 90,000 clones, roughly 72% of them present only once. The sequenced material came from peripheral blood. The receptors were gathered from an older woman in a cohort sampled during active or convalescent COVID-19.

V and J are TRBV19 and TRBJ1-6; possibly TRBD1 for D (5 bases). The CDR3 runs 15 residues. The germline CDR1 and CDR2 sequences are LNHDA and SQIVND (reference sequence). The V gene lost 3 bases and the J gene lost 7 bases, with 13 bases spanning the gap. The CDR3 loop is CASSIWQGHNSPLHF. The CDR3 nucleotides are TGTGCCAGTAGTATTTGGCAGGGTCACAATTCACCCCTCCACTTT.

V and J are TRBV5-4 and TRBJ2-7; D might be TRBD2 (5 bases). The CDR3 is 15 amino acids. Between the trimmed V and J ends, which lost 4 bases and 5 bases, there was a span of 19 bases. Germline V gene sequence: CDR1 SGHNT, CDR2 YYREEE (reference sequence). The CDR3 region is CASSLRSRVMHEQYF. CDR3 DNA: TGTGCCAGCAGCCTTCGGTCGAGGGTTATGCACGAGCAGTACTTC. Full variable domain (remainder filled in from reference TRBV5-4 and TRBJ2-7): ETGVTQSPTHLIKTRGQQVTLRCSSQSGHNTVSWYQQALGQGPQFIFQYYREEENGRGNFPPRFSGLQFPNYSSELNVNALELDDSALYLCASSLRSRVMHEQYFGPGTRLTVT.

The V and J genes are TRBV18 and TRBJ1-1, with a possible D match to TRBD1 (6 bases). Germline CDR1 is KGHSH and CDR2 is LQKENI. Deletions cut 3 bases from V and 4 bases from J, with 12 bases between. The CDR3 is 14 amino acids. Here the CDR3 reads CASSPGQYFTEAFF. The DNA for the CDR3 is TGTGCCAGCTCACCCGGACAGTACTTCACTGAAGCTTTCTTT.

This clone was found once. As DNA, the CDR3 is TGTGCCAGCAGCCCCCCGGGACTAGGAAACAATGAGCAGTTCTTC. Protein sequence: CASSPPGLGNNEQFF. The chain joins TRBV7-8 to TRBJ2-1, with 8 bases aligning to TRBD2. The CDR3 is 15 amino acids. The V and J ends lost 5 bases and 5 bases, in that order; junction bases with no gene match: 8. Germline lookup yields CDR1 SGHVS and CDR2 FQNEAQ.

The V gene is TRBV9, the J gene TRBJ2-1, with 12 bases lining up with TRBD2. The CDR3 loop spans 16 amino acids. V was pared by 4 bases and J by 2 bases, with 4 bases of the junction left unmatched. The germline V gene has CDR1 SGDLS and CDR2 YYNGEE. For the CDR3, the DNA is TGTGCCAGCAGCCCCCGACTAGCGGGGGCCTACAATGAGCAGTTCTTC. As protein: CASSPRLAGAYNEQFF.

The rearrangement uses TRBV5-4 and TRBJ2-5; D perhaps matches TRBD1 (5 bases). The ends were cut back, 0 bases at V and 4 bases at J, with 7 bases in the middle. The germline gives CDR1 SGHNT, CDR2 YYREEE (reference sequence). This CDR3 spans 13 amino acids. The CDR3: CASSLAQGETQYF. The CDR3 DNA sequence: TGTGCCAGCAGCTTGGCCCAGGGAGAGACCCAGTACTTC.

This rearrangement joins TRBV6-5 to TRBJ1-5, with D possibly being TRBD1 (5 bases). Germline-derived CDR1 and CDR2 are MNHEY and SVGAGI. The germline V and J ends were trimmed by 7 bases and 6 bases, with 19 bases remaining between them. The CDR3 loop spans 15 amino acids. The chain's CDR3 is CASTETWGGGQPQHF. CDR3 bases: TGTGCCAGCACCGAGACCTGGGGCGGTGGTCAGCCCCAGCATTTT.

CDR3 DNA: TGTGCCTGGAGTATAAGACAGGGACATGGCTACACCTTC. Translating it yields CAWSIRQGHGYTF. This rearrangement joins TRBV30 to TRBJ1-2; TRBD1 matches at 7 bases. CDR1 is GTSNPN, CDR2 SVGIG, per germline (reference sequence). The V segment lost 2 bases and the J segment 6 bases; nucleotides outside the gene matches: 6. This CDR3 comprises 13 residues.

V gene TRBV5-6 combines with J gene TRBJ1-6; D remains unclear. The CDR3 extends over 14 amino acids. The germline V gene has CDR1 SGHDT and CDR2 YYEEEE. Trimming removed 0 bases at V and 10 bases at J, with 11 bases between. The DNA of the CDR3 is TGTGCCAGCAGCTTGGTGCACGATGGCTCACCCCTCCACTTT. This gives the protein CASSLVHDGSPLHF.

CDR3 loop: CASSYGGPSGGLYNEQFF. The CDR3 coding sequence is TGTGCCAGCAGTTACGGTGGGCCTAGCGGGGGGCTATACAATGAGCAGTTCTTC. The V and J genes are TRBV6-2 or TRBV6-3 and TRBJ2-1, with TRBD2 matching over 11 bases. The V gene's germline CDR1 is MNHEY and CDR2 SVGEGT. After removal of 2 bases from V and 4 bases from J, the junction contained 10 bases not matched to a gene. This CDR3 region has 18 residues.

The rearrangement uses TRBV11-1 and TRBJ2-1; 13 bases align to TRBD2. This CDR3 is built from 15 residues. V lost 5 bases and J lost 9; bases outside the gene matches: 7. The V gene's germline CDR1 is SGHAT and CDR2 FQDESV (reference sequence). CDR3 protein: CASSLGTSGDIEQFF. The CDR3 DNA reads TGTGCCAGCAGCCTGGGGACTAGCGGGGATATTGAGCAGTTCTTC. Supplemented by reference TRBV11-1 and TRBJ2-1, the full variable domain reads EAEVAQSPRYKITEKSQAVAFWCDPISGHATLYWYRQILGQGPELLVQFQDESVVDDSQLPKDRFSAERLKGVDSTLKIQPAELGDSAMYLCASSLGTSGDIEQFFGPGTRLTVL.

Only a few counts were recorded for this clone. The chain couples TRBV5-1 to TRBJ2-7; TRBD2 matches at 8 bases. J was trimmed by 3 bases and V by 0 bases; bases with no gene match: 2. CDR3 size: 14 residues. Looked up from germline, CDR1 is SGHRS and CDR2 is YFSETQ. DNA for the CDR3: TGCGCCAGCAGCTTGGCGGGGGGGCTCTACGAGCAGTACTTC. Protein product: CASSLAGGLYEQYF.

The chain combines TRBV5-1 with TRBJ2-1, with 11 bases aligning to TRBD1. CDR1 SGHRS and CDR2 YFSETQ come from the germline V gene. The V and J ends lost 0 bases and 4 bases, in that order; junction bases with no gene match: 3. This CDR3 spans 16 amino acids. The CDR3 protein is CASSLVRDRGYNEQFF. Here the CDR3 DNA reads TGCGCCAGCAGCTTGGTACGGGACAGGGGGTACAATGAGCAGTTCTTC.

The gene calls are TRBV10-2 and TRBJ1-5; TRBD1 might be the D (6 bases). The CDR3 is made up of 12 amino acids. Trimming removed 6 bases at V and 5 bases at J, with 8 bases between. The germline V gene has CDR1 WSHSY and CDR2 SAAADI. The CDR3 bases are TGCGCCAGCAGATCAGGGGATCAGCCCCAGCATTTT. This sequence encodes CASRSGDQPQHF.

The rearrangement joins TRBV7-3 to TRBJ2-3; 12 bases agree with TRBD2. V gave up 8 bases and J gave up 2 bases; unmatched junction bases: 5. Germline values: CDR1 SGHTA, CDR2 FQGTGA. This CDR3 region has 15 residues. CDR3 protein: CASSLAGGSTDTQYF. The CDR3 DNA reads TGTGCCAGCTCCCTAGCGGGGGGGTCCACAGATACGCAGTATTTT.

This chain links TRBV5-6 with TRBJ1-5; D gene uncertain. Germline loops: CDR1 SGHDT, CDR2 YYEEEE. There are 15 residues in the CDR3. The germline V and J ends were trimmed by 1 base and 0 bases, with 8 bases remaining between them. CDR3 sequence reads: CASSLRGYSNQPQHF. In DNA, the CDR3 is TGTGCCAGCAGCTTGCGGGGTTATAGCAATCAGCCCCAGCATTTT. Full variable domain (remainder filled in from reference TRBV5-6 and TRBJ1-5): DAGVTQSPTHLIKTRGQQVTLRCSPKSGHDTVSWYQQALGQGPQFIFQYYEEEERQRGNFPDRFSGHQFPNYSSELNVNALLLGDSALYLCASSLRGYSNQPQHFGDGTRLSIL.